The T cell receptor (beta chain) under discussion was sequenced for a study of T cell changes during pregnancy in multiple sclerosis. Sequenced by immunoSEQ multiplex PCR; TCRdb stores in-frame clones only, minus some. The sample holds 40,000 to 50,000 clones, 94% seen once. The CDR3 has 15 residues. Trimming took 4 bases from V and 1 from J, leaving 13 bases between them. Per the germline V gene, CDR1 is LNHDA and CDR2 is SQIVND (reference sequence). The input for sequencing was CD8+ T cells from peripheral blood mononuclear cells, taken in the first trimester of pregnancy. V is TRBV19 and J is TRBJ1-1; D possibly corresponds to TRBD1 (6 bases). The clonotype comes from a female donor with multiple sclerosis, enrolled in a pregnancy study. For the CDR3, the DNA is TGTGCCAGTAGTACGGTGGACAGTGGGAACACTGAAGCTTTCTTT. Protein sequence: CASSTVDSGNTEAFF.